This T cell receptor (beta chain) was sequenced for a study of identical twins. Overall study results and limits: In beta out-of-frame sequences, the excess sharing between twins was weaker.

Of note for this clonotype: Its antigen is not known.

The germline CDR1 and CDR2 sequences are SQVTM and ANQGSEA. V lost 3 bases and J 5 bases, leaving 14 bases between the germline ends. The CDR3 totals 14 residues. TCRdb independently ran MiXCR on the 5' RACE reads; one entry per CDR3 protein. This sample has some 660,000 distinct CDR3 sequences, with 8.6% found just once. The same sample was also studied in work on yellow fever vaccine responses in identical twins. In that study: Reports say the vaccine T cell response in twins looked partly convergent and partly personalized.

The source of this sequence is a woman under 30 in good health. The rearrangement links TRBV29-1 to TRBJ2-1; possibly TRBD1 for D (5 bases). Sequencing used PBMCs. The CDR3 loop is CSVEYATANNEQFF. CDR3 nucleotide sequence: TGCAGCGTTGAGTATGCGACAGCGAACAATGAGCAGTTCTTC.